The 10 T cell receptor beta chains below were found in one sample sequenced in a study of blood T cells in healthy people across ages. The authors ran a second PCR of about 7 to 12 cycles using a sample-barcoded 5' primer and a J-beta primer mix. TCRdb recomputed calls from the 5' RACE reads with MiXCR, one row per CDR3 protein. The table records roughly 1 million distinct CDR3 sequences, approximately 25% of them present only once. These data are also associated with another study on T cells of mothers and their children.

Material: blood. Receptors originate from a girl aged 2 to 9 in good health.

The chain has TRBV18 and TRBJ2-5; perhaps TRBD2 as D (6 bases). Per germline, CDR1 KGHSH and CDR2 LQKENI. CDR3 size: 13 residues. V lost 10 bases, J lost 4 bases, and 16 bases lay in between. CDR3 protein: CATSGGVAETQYF. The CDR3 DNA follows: TGTGCCACCTCCGGAGGGGTCGCAGAGACCCAGTACTTC.

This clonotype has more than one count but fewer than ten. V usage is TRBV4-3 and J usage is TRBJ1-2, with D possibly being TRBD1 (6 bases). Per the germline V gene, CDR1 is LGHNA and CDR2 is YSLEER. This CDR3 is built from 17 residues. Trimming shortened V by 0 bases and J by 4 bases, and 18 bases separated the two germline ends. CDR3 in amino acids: CASSQDKGTSWGYGYTF. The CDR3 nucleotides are TGCGCCAGCAGCCAAGATAAGGGGACATCTTGGGGCTATGGCTACACCTTC.

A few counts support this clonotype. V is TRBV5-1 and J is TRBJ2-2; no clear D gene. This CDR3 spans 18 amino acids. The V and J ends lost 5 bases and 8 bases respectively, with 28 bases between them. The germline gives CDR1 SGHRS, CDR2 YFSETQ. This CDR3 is CASSPAILYKPPRGELFF. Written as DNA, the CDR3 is TGCGCCAGCAGTCCTGCGATTCTATACAAGCCCCCAAGGGGGGAGCTGTTTTTT.

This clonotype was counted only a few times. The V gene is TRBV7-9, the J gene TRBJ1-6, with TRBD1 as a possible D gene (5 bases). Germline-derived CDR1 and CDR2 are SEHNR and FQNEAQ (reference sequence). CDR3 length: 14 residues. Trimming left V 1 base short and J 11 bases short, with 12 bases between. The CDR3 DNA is TGTGCCAGCAGCTTAGACCCGACGACAGCACCCCTCCACTTT. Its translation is CASSLDPTTAPLHF.

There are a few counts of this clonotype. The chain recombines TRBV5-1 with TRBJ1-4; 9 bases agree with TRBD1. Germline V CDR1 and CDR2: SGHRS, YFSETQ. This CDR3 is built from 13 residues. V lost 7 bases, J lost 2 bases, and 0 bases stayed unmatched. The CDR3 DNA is TGCGCCAGCGGGACAGGGACTAATGAAAAACTGTTTTTT. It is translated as CASGTGTNEKLFF.

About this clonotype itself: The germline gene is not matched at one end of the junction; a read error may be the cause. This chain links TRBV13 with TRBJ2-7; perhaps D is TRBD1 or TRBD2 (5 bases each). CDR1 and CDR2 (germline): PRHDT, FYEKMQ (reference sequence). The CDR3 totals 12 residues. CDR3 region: CASSLGVYGQYF. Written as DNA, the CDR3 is TGTGCCAGCAGCTTGGGGGTTTACGGGCAGTACTTC.

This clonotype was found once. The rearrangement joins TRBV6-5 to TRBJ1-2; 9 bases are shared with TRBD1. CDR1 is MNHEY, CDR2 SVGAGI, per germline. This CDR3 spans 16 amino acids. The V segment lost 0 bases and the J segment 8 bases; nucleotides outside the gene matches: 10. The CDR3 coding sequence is TGTGCCAGCAGTTACTCGATGCGGGACAGGGAGCGAGGCTACACCTTC. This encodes CASSYSMRDRERGYTF.

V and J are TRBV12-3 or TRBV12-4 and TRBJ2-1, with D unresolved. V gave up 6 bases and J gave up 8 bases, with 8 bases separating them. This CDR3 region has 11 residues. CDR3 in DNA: TGTGCCAGCAGCAACAATCATGAGCAGTTCTTC. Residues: CASSNNHEQFF.

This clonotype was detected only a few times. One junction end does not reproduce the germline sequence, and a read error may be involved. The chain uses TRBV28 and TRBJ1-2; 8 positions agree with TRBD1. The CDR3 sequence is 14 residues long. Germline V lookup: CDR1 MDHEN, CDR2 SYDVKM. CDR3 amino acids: CASSLLIGTDRENF. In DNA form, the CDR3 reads TGTGCCAGCAGTCTTTTGATAGGAACGGACAGGGAGAACTTC.

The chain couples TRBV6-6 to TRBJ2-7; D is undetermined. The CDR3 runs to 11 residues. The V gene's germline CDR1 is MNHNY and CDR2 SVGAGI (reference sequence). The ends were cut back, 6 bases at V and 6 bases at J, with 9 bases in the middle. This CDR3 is CASSFITEQYF. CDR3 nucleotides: TGTGCCAGCAGCTTCATTACCGAGCAGTACTTC.